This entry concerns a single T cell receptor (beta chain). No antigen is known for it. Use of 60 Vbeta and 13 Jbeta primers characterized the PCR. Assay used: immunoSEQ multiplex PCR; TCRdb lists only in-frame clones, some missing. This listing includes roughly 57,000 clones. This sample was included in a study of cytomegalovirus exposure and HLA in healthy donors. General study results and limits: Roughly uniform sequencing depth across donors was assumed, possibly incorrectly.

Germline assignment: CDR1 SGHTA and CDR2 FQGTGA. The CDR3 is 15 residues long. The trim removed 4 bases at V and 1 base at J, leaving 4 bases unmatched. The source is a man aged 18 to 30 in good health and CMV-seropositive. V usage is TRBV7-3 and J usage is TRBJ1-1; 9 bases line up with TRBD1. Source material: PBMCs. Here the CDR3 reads CASSSATGGNTEAFF. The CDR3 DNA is TGTGCCAGCAGCTCGGCGACAGGGGGGAACACTGAAGCTTTCTTT.